These T cell receptor beta chains were read from a single sample in a study of cytomegalovirus exposure and HLA in healthy donors. The method was immunoSEQ multiplex PCR; TCRdb's version includes in-frame clones alone and lacks a portion of them. The top ten hold around 1.2% of the sample, which has 89,000 or so clones, 80% to 95% seen once. The sequencing sample was made of PBMCs. These receptors were obtained from a woman aged 25 to 39 in good health and CMV-seropositive. The CDR3 runs from the conserved cysteine through the conserved F or W. Fields, in order: J gene, clone size, D gene, V gene, CDR3 DNA, CDR3 protein. The D gene is left open where the match is weak. A row's size may be missing; if present it is once, few, many or a size class.

j_gene: TRBJ2-3; abundance: -; d_gene: -; v_gene: TRBV10-3; CDR3nt: TGTGCCTCCGAGGAGGGATCTAGGGCAGATACGCAGTATTTT; CDR3aa: CASEEGSRADTQYF
j_gene: TRBJ2-3; abundance: -; d_gene: TRBD1; v_gene: TRBV5-6; CDR3nt: TGTGCCAGCAGCCAGGACAGGGGGCTCGCAGATACGCAGTATTTT; CDR3aa: CASSQDRGLADTQYF
j_gene: TRBJ2-7; abundance: -; d_gene: -; v_gene: TRBV7-9; CDR3nt: TGTGCCAGCAGCCGAGAGGGCGACGAGCAGTACTTC; CDR3aa: CASSREGDEQYF
j_gene: TRBJ2-2; abundance: -; d_gene: TRBD1; v_gene: TRBV5-5; CDR3nt: TGTGCCAGCAGCCCGACAGGGGGCACCGGGGAGCTGTTTTTT; CDR3aa: CASSPTGGTGELFF
j_gene: TRBJ2-3; abundance: -; d_gene: -; v_gene: TRBV5-6; CDR3nt: TGTGCCAGCAGCATAAGGGGAGATACGCAGTATTTT; CDR3aa: CASSIRGDTQYF
j_gene: TRBJ2-2; abundance: -; d_gene: -; v_gene: TRBV19; CDR3nt: TGTGCCAGTAGTATGGTGCCACGGGGCACCGGGGAGCTGTTTTTT; CDR3aa: CASSMVPRGTGELFF
j_gene: TRBJ2-7; abundance: -; d_gene: -; v_gene: TRBV4-1; CDR3nt: TGCGCCAGCAGCCAAGCCAGGGACTACGAGCAGTACTTC; CDR3aa: CASSQARDYEQYF
j_gene: TRBJ1-2; abundance: -; d_gene: TRBD1; v_gene: TRBV10-3; CDR3nt: TGTGCCATCAGTGAGGGGAATTCGTATAGATTCGGACAGGGGTACGGCTACACCTTC; CDR3aa: CAISEGNSYRFGQGYGYTF
j_gene: TRBJ2-4; abundance: -; d_gene: TRBD1; v_gene: TRBV29-1; CDR3nt: TGCAGCGTGGTACCCGGACAGGGGGCTTGGAGAAACATTCAGTACTTC; CDR3aa: CSVVPGQGAWRNIQYF
j_gene: TRBJ2-7; abundance: -; d_gene: -; v_gene: TRBV5-6; CDR3nt: TGTGCCAGCAGCTGGGCCTTTCGAGGGAGTTACGAGCAGTACTTC; CDR3aa: CASSWAFRGSYEQYF
j_gene: TRBJ1-4; abundance: once; d_gene: -; v_gene: TRBV28; CDR3nt: TGTGCCAGCAGTAGCGACAGGCAGAATGAAAAACTGTTTTTT; CDR3aa: CASSSDRQNEKLFF
j_gene: TRBJ2-7; abundance: -; d_gene: -; v_gene: TRBV19; CDR3nt: TGTGCCAGTTCTCACCTAGGGGCCTACGAGCAGTACTTC; CDR3aa: CASSHLGAYEQYF
j_gene: TRBJ2-7; abundance: -; d_gene: -; v_gene: TRBV6-5; CDR3nt: TGTGCCAGCACCCTGGACAGTCTCTACGAGCAGTACTTC; CDR3aa: CASTLDSLYEQYF
j_gene: TRBJ1-4; abundance: -; d_gene: -; v_gene: TRBV28; CDR3nt: TGTGCCAGCAGCGGGGGTTGGGTGGAGGGTCCTAATGAAAAACTGTTTTTT; CDR3aa: CASSGGWVEGPNEKLFF
j_gene: TRBJ2-2; abundance: -; d_gene: -; v_gene: TRBV9; CDR3nt: TGTGCCAGCAGCGCCTCCCCTGGGGCCCCGAACACCGGGGAGCTGTTTTTT; CDR3aa: CASSASPGAPNTGELFF
j_gene: TRBJ2-1; abundance: -; d_gene: -; v_gene: TRBV19; CDR3nt: TGTGCCAGTAGTAACCCCCGGGTATCCGGCTCCTACAATGAGCAGTTCTTC; CDR3aa: CASSNPRVSGSYNEQFF
j_gene: TRBJ2-1; abundance: -; d_gene: TRBD1; v_gene: TRBV5-1; CDR3nt: TGCGCCAGCAGCTACCCGGGACAGGGGGTCAATGAGCAGTTCTTC; CDR3aa: CASSYPGQGVNEQFF
j_gene: TRBJ2-1; abundance: -; d_gene: -; v_gene: TRBV7-9; CDR3nt: TGTGCCAGCAGGGGGAGTCGAAATGAGCAGTTCTTC; CDR3aa: CASRGSRNEQFF
j_gene: TRBJ1-5; abundance: -; d_gene: TRBD1; v_gene: TRBV27; CDR3nt: TGTGCCAGCAGTTTCGGGGGACAGGAACATCAGCCCCAGCATTTT; CDR3aa: CASSFGGQEHQPQHF